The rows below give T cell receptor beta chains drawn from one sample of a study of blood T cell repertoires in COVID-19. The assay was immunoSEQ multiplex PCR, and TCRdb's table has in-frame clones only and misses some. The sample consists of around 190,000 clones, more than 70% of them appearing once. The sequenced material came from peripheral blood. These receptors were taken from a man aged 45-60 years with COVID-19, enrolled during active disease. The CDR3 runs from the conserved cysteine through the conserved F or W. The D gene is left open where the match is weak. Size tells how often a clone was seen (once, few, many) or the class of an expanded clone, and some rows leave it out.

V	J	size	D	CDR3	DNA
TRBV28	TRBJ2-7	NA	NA	CASSPPGRYEQYF	TGTGCCAGCAGCCCCCCGGGTAGGTACGAGCAGTACTTC
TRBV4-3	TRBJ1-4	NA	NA	CASSQDGGAGNSEKLFF	TGCGCCAGCAGCCAAGATGGTGGGGCAGGGAACAGTGAAAAACTGTTTTTT
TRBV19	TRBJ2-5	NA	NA	CASTEGGTPTETQYF	TGTGCCAGTACCGAGGGGGGGACCCCCACAGAGACCCAGTACTTC
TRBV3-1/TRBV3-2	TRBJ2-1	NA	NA	CASSPLSGYEQFF	TGTGCCAGCAGCCCCTTGTCGGGGTATGAGCAGTTCTTC
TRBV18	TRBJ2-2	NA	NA	CASSLDRNTGELFF	TGTGCCAGCTCACTAGACAGGAACACCGGGGAGCTGTTTTTT
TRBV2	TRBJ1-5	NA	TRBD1	CASSRQGGNQPQHF	TGTGCCAGCAGCAGACAGGGTGGGAATCAGCCCCAGCATTTT
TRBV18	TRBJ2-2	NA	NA	CASSPLRQRNTGELFF	TGTGCCAGCTCACCATTGCGACAGAGGAACACCGGGGAGCTGTTTTTT
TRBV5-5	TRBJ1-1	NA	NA	CASSQQGDTEAFF	TGTGCCAGCAGCCAACAGGGAGACACTGAAGCTTTCTTT
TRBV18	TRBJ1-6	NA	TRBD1	CASSPGQDPFLHF	TGTGCCAGCTCACCTGGACAGGATCCATTCCTCCACTTT
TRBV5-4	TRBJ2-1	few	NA	CASTDPGGSSYNEQFF	TGTGCCAGCACCGACCCAGGGGGGAGCTCCTACAATGAGCAGTTCTTC
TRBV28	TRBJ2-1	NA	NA	CASKRGLSYNEQFF	TGTGCCAGCAAGAGAGGACTAAGCTACAATGAGCAGTTCTTC
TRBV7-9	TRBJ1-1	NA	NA	CASSPWGGGLANTEAFF	TGTGCCAGCAGCCCCTGGGGAGGGGGACTGGCAAACACTGAAGCTTTCTTT
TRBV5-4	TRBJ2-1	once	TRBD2	CASSPGISGGADEQFF	TGTGCCAGCAGCCCAGGGATCAGCGGGGGGGCAGATGAGCAGTTCTTC
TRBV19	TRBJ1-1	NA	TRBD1	CASKELLQGYTEAFF	TGTGCCAGTAAGGAACTATTACAGGGGTACACTGAAGCTTTCTTT
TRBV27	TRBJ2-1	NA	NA	CASRASIRGNEQFF	TGTGCCAGCAGGGCCTCCATCCGAGGGAATGAGCAGTTCTTC
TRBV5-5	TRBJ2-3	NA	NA	CASRARGSADTQYF	TGTGCCAGCAGAGCCAGGGGTAGCGCAGATACGCAGTATTTT
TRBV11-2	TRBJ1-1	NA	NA	CASSLKLGVPHTEAFF	TGTGCCAGCAGCTTAAAGTTGGGCGTCCCTCACACTGAAGCTTTCTTT
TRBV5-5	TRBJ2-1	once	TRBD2	CASRRTSGGSTYNEQFF	TGTGCCAGCAGACGGACTAGCGGGGGTTCAACCTACAATGAGCAGTTCTTC
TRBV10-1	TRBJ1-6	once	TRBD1	CASSEGQVNSPLHF	TGCGCCAGCAGTGAGGGACAGGTCAATTCACCCCTCCACTTT
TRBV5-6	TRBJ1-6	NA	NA	CASSFEGNNSPLHF	TGTGCCAGCAGCTTCGAGGGAAATAATTCACCCCTCCACTTT
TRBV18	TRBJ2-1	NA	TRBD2	CASSPALAGFNNEQFF	TGTGCCAGCTCACCAGCCCTAGCGGGGTTCAACAATGAGCAGTTCTTC
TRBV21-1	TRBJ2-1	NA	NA	CASNSSRDRERDEQFF	TGTGCCAGCAATTCTTCCCGGGACAGGGAGCGGGATGAGCAGTTCTTC
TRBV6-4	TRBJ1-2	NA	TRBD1	CASSDLEGWRTGTVYGYTF	TGTGCCAGCAGTGACTTAGAGGGTTGGAGGACAGGGACTGTCTATGGCTACACCTTC
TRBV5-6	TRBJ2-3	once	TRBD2	CASSLVTSGKGSDTQYF	TGTGCCAGCAGCTTGGTAACTAGCGGAAAGGGTAGCGATACGCAGTATTTT
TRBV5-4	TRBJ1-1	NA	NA	CASSLEAGMNTEAFF	TGTGCCAGCAGCTTGGAGGCAGGGATGAACACTGAAGCTTTCTTT
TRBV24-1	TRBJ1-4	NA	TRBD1	CATSDRGQDNEKLFF	TGTGCCACCAGTGACCGGGGACAGGATAATGAAAAACTGTTTTTT
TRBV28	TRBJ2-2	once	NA	CASREGTGELFF	TGTGCCAGCAGGGAGGGGACCGGGGAGCTGTTTTTT
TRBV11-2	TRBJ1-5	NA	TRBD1	CASSLVQGARQPQHF	TGTGCCAGCAGCTTAGTACAGGGGGCTCGGCAGCCCCAGCATTTT
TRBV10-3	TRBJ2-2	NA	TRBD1	CAIQGANTGELFF	TGTGCCATACAGGGGGCGAACACCGGGGAGCTGTTTTTT